The rows below give T cell receptor beta chains drawn from one sample of a study of Graves' ophthalmopathy and Graves' hyperthyroidism. TCRdb reprocessed the multiplex PCR reads with MiXCR, giving one entry per CDR3 protein. This table holds 650,000 to 900,000 distinct CDR3 sequences, 40% found once. The sample was peripheral blood. These receptor sequences come from an adult man with Graves' ophthalmopathy. Each CDR3 is given with its conserved first and last residue. Fields, in order: V gene, CDR3 protein.

>TRBV10-3
CAISDSNTGELFF
>TRBV29-1
CSVLGDSGELFF
>TRBV7-9
CASSQQWTPTYGYTF
>TRBV9
CASSARTSGDYNEQFF
>TRBV7-2
CASSLTATGNSPLHF
>TRBV20-1
CSVVDFTNYGYTF
>TRBV6-1
CASSVETGDSPLHF
>TRBV25-1
CASSGRSAEAFF
>TRBV7-9
CASSQAGLGAYEQYF
>TRBV28
CASSRAGRDEQYF
>TRBV19
CASSGLDRENTEAFF
>TRBV15
CATSLGGGELFF
>TRBV11-1
CASSPRRVNSYGQYF
>TRBV29-1
CSVAQGAALAGLETQYF
>TRBV12-3/TRBV12-4
CASKVQGTEAFF
>TRBV9
CASSNTYNSPLHF
>TRBV6-6
CASSYDTDPASGYTF
>TRBV10-3
CAIGGQYYGYTF
>TRBV11-1
CASSFRAGRNTEAFF
>TRBV15
CATSRVAPGGGETQYF
>TRBV9
CASSAAALGYEQYF
>TRBV20-1
CSATFHGGAGNTIYF
>TRBV10-2
CASGPRGGNSPLHF
>TRBV2
CASSEKPELLRFYQPQHF
>TRBV20-1
CSARTSKHKETQYF
>TRBV19
CASSERQIEAFF
>TRBV15
CATSLGPNTEAFF
>TRBV7-8
CASSPETGGSVSQPQHF
>TRBV7-9
CASSLEDAFSRVDGYTF
>TRBV10-3
CASSPPGDANTEAFF
>TRBV7-3
CASSLGGPGETQYF
>TRBV10-2
CASSPPGQGAYQYF
>TRBV20-1
CSARVTSGSLKETQYF
>TRBV10-1
CASSDGTGFEQYF
>TRBV15
CATSTRRTGGEQPQHF
>TRBV19
CASSITREIEKLFF
>TRBV7-2
CASRQGQARGPLHF